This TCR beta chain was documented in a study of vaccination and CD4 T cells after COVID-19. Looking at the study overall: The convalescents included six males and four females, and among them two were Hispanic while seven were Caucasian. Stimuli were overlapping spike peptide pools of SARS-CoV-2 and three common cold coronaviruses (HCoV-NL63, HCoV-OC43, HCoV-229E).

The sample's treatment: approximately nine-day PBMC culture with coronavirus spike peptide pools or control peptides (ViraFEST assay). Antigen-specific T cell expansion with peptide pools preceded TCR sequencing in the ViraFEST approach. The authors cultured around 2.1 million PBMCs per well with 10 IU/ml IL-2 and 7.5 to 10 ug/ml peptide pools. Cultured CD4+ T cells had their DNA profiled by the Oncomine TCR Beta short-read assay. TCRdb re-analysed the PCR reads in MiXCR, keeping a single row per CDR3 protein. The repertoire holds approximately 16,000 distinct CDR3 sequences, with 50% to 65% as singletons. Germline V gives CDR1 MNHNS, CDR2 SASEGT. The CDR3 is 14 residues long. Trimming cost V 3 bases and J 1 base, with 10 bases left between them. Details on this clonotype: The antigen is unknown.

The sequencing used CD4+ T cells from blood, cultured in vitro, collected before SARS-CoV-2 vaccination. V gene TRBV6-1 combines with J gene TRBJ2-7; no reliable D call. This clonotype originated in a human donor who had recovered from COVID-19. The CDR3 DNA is TGTGCCAGCAGTGACTCTCGGACGTCCTACGAGCAGTACTTC. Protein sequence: CASSDSRTSYEQYF.